This T cell receptor (beta chain) was recorded in a study of CD8 T cells in ankylosing spondylitis (dated by TCRdb to between 2016 and 2019). Concerning the study at large: To find TCR variants linked to disease, the study profiled T cell receptor beta repertoires in ankylosing spondylitis patients and healthy donors. The full study cohort was made up of about 25 ankylosing spondylitis patients and about a hundred healthy donors. Samples of peripheral blood were taken, and for ankylosing spondylitis patients, synovial fluid was collected as well.

Study-level results and caveats: According to the report, matched synovial fluid samples from ankylosing spondylitis patients were significantly enriched for the disease-linked clones. Blood from ankylosing spondylitis patients appeared to be characterized by a TCR beta motif made up of about 8 highly homologous amino acid variants. The disease-linked clones showed a CD8+ phenotype and occurred at relatively low frequencies in peripheral blood. Some of the motif variants had been reported before in the synovial fluid and blood of reactive arthritis patients, a finding that suggests common disease-initiation mechanisms.

This clonotype was recorded a few times. Its recognized antigen is unknown. The record has no base qualities; no much larger clone is one base away. V loses 2 bases, J loses 3 bases, and the germline ends lie 5 bases apart. The cysteine opens and the phenylalanine closes a CDR3 of 12 amino acids. The kept DNA is CDR3 alone, 36 bases in frame from the first base. As encoded in the germline V gene (reference sequence), CDR1 is MNHEY while CDR2 is SMNVEV. Sequencing was performed on an Illumina HiSeq 2500. Quantitative 5'-RACE with molecular barcodes was used to prepare TCR beta libraries. In the original analysis: A new computational method based on a probabilistic model of VDJ rearrangement was used to identify disease-linked TCR variants. TCRdb redid the processing of the public reads, applying fastp at Q25 and MiXCR, and retained in-frame beta chains. Here each entry gathers all rows of one CDR3 protein and keeps the most common genes and DNA. These V and J calls rely on TCRdb rather than the paper's analysis. Recorded for this sample are about 90,000 distinct CDR3 sequences; approximately 8.9% of them occurred a single time. Clones ranked in the top ten supply 30% to 35% of the sample.

Sequencing was done on a sample of blood, either unsorted or a sorted T cell fraction (not recorded which). This TCR was sampled from a male donor with ankylosing spondylitis. The chain links TRBV27 with TRBJ2-7; no D gene is confidently identified. The CDR3 corresponds to CASSLRGYEQYF. The DNA sequence is TGTGCCAGCAGTTTAAGAGGCTACGAGCAGTACTTC.